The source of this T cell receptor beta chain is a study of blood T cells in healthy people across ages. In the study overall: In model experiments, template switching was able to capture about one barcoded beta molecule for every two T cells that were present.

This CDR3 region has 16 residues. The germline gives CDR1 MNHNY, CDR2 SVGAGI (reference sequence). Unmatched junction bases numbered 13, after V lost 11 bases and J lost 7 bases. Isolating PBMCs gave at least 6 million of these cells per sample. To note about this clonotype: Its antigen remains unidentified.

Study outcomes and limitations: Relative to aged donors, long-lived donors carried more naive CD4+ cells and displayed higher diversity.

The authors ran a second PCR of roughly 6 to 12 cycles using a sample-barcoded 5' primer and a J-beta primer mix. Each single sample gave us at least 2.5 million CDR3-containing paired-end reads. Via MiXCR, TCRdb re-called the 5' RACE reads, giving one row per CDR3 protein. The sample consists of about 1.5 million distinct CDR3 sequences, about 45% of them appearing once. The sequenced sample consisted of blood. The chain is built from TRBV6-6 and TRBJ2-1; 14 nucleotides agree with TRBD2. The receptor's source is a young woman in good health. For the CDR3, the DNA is TGTGCCTGCAATCCGTGGGGGACTAGCGGGAGTAATGAGCAGTTCTTC. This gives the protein CACNPWGTSGSNEQFF.